This T cell receptor beta chain was captured by sequencing in a study of T cell responses to AZD1222 COVID-19 vaccine. General study points: Epitopes outside B.1.351 and B.1.1.7 mutated regions reportedly drew nearly half of spike TCRs. The donor cohort was predominantly white British with a female majority, and clonal diversity may have been underestimated. At study baseline, merely six AZD1222 recipients were seropositive. Spike regions recognized by vaccine-associated CD4 TCRs spanned the protein, led by 160-218 and 743-854.

This clone was detected only a few times. As yet, its antigen is unknown. Profiled with immunoSEQ multiplex PCR; TCRdb holds only in-frame clones, not every one. This sample has tens of thousands of clones; roughly 75% occur once, and the top ten carry about 3.6%. The CDR3 sequence is 16 residues long. V was clipped by 6 bases and J by 0 bases, with 15 bases between them. Germline lookup yields CDR1 KGHSH and CDR2 LQKENI. The clonotype comes from an adult in good health. The sequences come from peripheral blood, collected on day 0 of AZD1222 vaccination. The chain joins TRBV18 to TRBJ1-3, with D possibly matching TRBD1 (6 bases). This chain's CDR3 is CASSPETGYSGNTIYF. CDR3 bases: TGTGCCAGCTCCCCCGAGACAGGCTACTCTGGAAACACCATATATTTT. Looking up the rest from reference TRBV18 and TRBJ1-3 gives the full variable domain: NAGVMQNPRHLVRRRGQEARLRCSPMKGHSHVYWYRQLPEEGLKFMVYLQKENIIDESGMPKERFSAEFPKEGPSILRIQQVVRGDSAAYFCASSPETGYSGNTIYFGEGSWLTVV.